Listed here are 10 T cell receptor beta chains from one sample, sequenced in a study of blood T cell repertoires in COVID-19. Assay: immunoSEQ multiplex PCR; the TCRdb copy retains only in-frame clones and omits some. The sample lists over 300,000 clones, approximately 88% occurring once. The specimen was peripheral blood. The receptors come from a man aged 18 to 35 who had recovered from COVID-19.

V is TRBV9 and J is TRBJ1-2; TRBD1 might be the D (6 bases). Germline CDR1 and CDR2: SGDLS and YYNGEE. The CDR3 length is 15 residues. Trimming left V 3 bases short and J 0 bases short, with 12 bases between. CDR3 sequence: CASSAGQLANYGYTF. The CDR3 nucleotides read TGTGCCAGCAGCGCCGGACAGTTAGCTAACTATGGCTACACCTTC.

The rearrangement uses TRBV29-1 and TRBJ2-1; 7 bases align to TRBD1. V was clipped by 7 bases and J by 0 bases; unmatched bases: 15. The length of the CDR3 is 17 residues. Germline V gene lookup returns CDR1 SQVTM and CDR2 ANQGSEA. DNA of the CDR3: TGCAGCGCTAGGGGGACAGCCATTCAAAGCTCCTACAATGAGCAGTTCTTC. Translated, it gives CSARGTAIQSSYNEQFF.

The J gene is TRBJ2-3, the V gene TRBV2, with 10 bases matching TRBD1. The germline gives CDR1 SNHLY, CDR2 FYNNEI. V trimming: 5 bases; J trimming: 5 bases; junction bases outside the gene matches: 4. CDR3 length: 14 amino acids. CDR3 residues: CASSPGQGIDTQYF. CDR3 bases: TGTGCCAGCAGTCCGGGACAGGGGATAGATACGCAGTATTTT.

The V gene is TRBV4-3, the J gene TRBJ1-3, with a possible D match to TRBD1 (6 bases). The CDR3 is 19 residues long. With 1 base removed from V and 0 bases from J, the gap between germline ends came to 19 bases. Germline loops: CDR1 LGHNA, CDR2 YSLEER. In DNA, the CDR3 is TGCGCCAGCAGCCAAGTGTGGGACACTCAATTTTACTCTGGAAACACCATATATTTT. This encodes CASSQVWDTQFYSGNTIYF.

This sequence joins TRBV19 and TRBJ1-4, with a possible D match to TRBD1 (5 bases). Trimming removed 3 bases from V and 7 bases from J, with 9 bases in between. CDR1 is LNHDA, CDR2 SQIVND, per germline (reference sequence). The CDR3 sequence is 13 residues long. CDR3: CASSMGTGEKLFF. The CDR3, as DNA: TGTGCCAGTAGTATGGGAACAGGTGAAAAACTGTTTTTT.

This chain joins TRBV28 and TRBJ2-7; a possible D gene is TRBD1 (6 bases). The CDR3 extends over 14 amino acids. The V end lost 10 bases, the J end lost 2 bases, and 18 bases lay between the germline ends. Germline V CDR1 and CDR2: MDHEN, SYDVKM. CDR3 region: CATLRGPGAYEQYF. In nucleotides, the CDR3 is TGTGCCACCCTTAGGGGTCCAGGGGCCTACGAGCAGTACTTC.

The V and J genes are TRBV5-4 and TRBJ2-7; TRBD2 agrees at 8 bases. Germline values: CDR1 SGHNT, CDR2 YYREEE (reference sequence). V trimming: 2 bases; J trimming: 3 bases; junction bases outside the gene matches: 4. The CDR3 loop spans 14 amino acids. The CDR3 sequence: CASSFGGGDYEQYF. CDR3 nucleotides: TGTGCCAGCAGCTTCGGGGGGGGCGACTACGAGCAGTACTTC.

This clone was found a few times. The V gene is TRBV6-2 or TRBV6-3, the J gene TRBJ2-2; D not certain. The CDR3 length is 13 residues. V lost 1 base and J 6 bases, leaving 6 bases between the germline ends. Germline CDR1 and CDR2: MNHEY and SVGEGT. CDR3 bases: TGTGCCAGCAGTTACTTTGACTCCGGGGAGCTGTTTTTT. Its translation: CASSYFDSGELFF.

The chain couples TRBV10-2 to TRBJ2-7, with 7 bases aligning to TRBD2. This CDR3 has 14 residues. In germline, CDR1 is WSHSY, CDR2 SAAADI. Trimming at V came to 3 bases and at J to 3 bases, leaving 5 bases not matched to a gene. This chain's CDR3 is CASSDHGLVYEQYF. The CDR3, as DNA: TGCGCCAGCAGTGACCACGGACTAGTCTACGAGCAGTACTTC.

The rearrangement links TRBV29-1 to TRBJ2-7; 10 nucleotides match TRBD1. Germline trimming cut 0 bases from V and 6 bases from J; bases unmatched to any gene: 11. The CDR3 sequence is 16 residues long. CDR1 is SQVTM and CDR2 is ANQGSEA in the germline V gene. The chain's CDR3 is CSVEDRGQGRAGEQYF. The CDR3 bases are TGCAGCGTTGAAGATCGGGGACAGGGGAGGGCCGGCGAGCAGTACTTC.